Sequencing of this T cell receptor beta chain was carried out in a study of cytotoxic CD8 clonotypes in ibrutinib-treated CLL. Overall study: It was after a median roughly 13 months of treatment, range 6 to 36, that response samples were taken. Findings and caveats of the study: Progressing and sustained-remission patients had different sampling times. T-cell clonality at baseline went above that of age-matched healthy donors and rose and fell with circulating CD8+ T-cell counts. Treatment left the uncommon public clonotypes either contracted or stable in frequency.

In germline, CDR1 is SGHTA, CDR2 FQGNSA. V lost 5 bases to trimming and J lost 10 bases; unmatched junction nucleotides: 15. The CDR3 is 15 amino acids. Method: immunoSEQ multiplex PCR; TCRdb's copy keeps in-frame clones and lacks some. The data hold 200,000 or so clones, with roughly 65% observed a single time. The sample holds a few counts of this clone. Its antigen is not identified. V usage is TRBV7-2 and J usage is TRBJ1-1, with 8 bases identical to TRBD1. Material: PBMCs, obtained after 12 months of ibrutinib treatment. The receptor's source is a human donor with chronic lymphocytic leukemia. CDR3 in DNA: TGTGCCAGCAGCCCTTCGACAGGGGCTCCCGGGCGAGCTTTCTTT. Translation: CASSPSTGAPGRAFF.